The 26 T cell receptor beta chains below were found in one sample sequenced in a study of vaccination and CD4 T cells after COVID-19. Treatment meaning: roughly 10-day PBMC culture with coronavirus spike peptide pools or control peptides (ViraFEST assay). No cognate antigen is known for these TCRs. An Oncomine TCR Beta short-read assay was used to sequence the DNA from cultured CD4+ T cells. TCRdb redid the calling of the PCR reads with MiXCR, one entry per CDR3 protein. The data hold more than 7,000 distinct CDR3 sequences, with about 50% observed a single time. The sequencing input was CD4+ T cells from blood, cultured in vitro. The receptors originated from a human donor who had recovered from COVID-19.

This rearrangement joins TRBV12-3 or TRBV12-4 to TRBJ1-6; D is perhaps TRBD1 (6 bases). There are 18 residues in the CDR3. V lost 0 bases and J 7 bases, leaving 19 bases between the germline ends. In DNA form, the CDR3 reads TGTGCCAGCAGTTTAGCGCGGGGTACAGGGAACTTAAATTCACCCCTCCACTTT. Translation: CASSLARGTGNLNSPLHF.

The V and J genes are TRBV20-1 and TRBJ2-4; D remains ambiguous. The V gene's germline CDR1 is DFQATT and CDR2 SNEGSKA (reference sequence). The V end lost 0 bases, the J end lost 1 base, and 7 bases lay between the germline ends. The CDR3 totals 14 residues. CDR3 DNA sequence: TGCAGTGCTAGAGATGGAGAGGCCAAAAACATTCAGTACTTC. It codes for CSARDGEAKNIQYF.

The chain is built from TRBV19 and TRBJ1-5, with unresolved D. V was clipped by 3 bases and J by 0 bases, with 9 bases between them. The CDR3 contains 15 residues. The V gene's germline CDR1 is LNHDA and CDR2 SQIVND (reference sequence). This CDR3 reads CASSIPAGSNQPQHF. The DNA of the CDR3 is TGTGCCAGTAGTATCCCGGCCGGTAGCAATCAGCCCCAGCATTTT.

CDR3 residues: CASSLAGDAYGYTF. CDR3 in DNA: TGCGCCAGCAGCTTGGCGGGGGACGCCTATGGCTACACCTTC. The chain employs TRBV5-1 and TRBJ1-2; perhaps TRBD1 as D (5 bases). Between the trimmed V and J ends, which lost 0 bases and 4 bases, there was a span of 10 bases. Germline values: CDR1 SGHRS, CDR2 YFSETQ. CDR3 size: 14 residues. The full variable domain, with the rest looked up from reference TRBV5-1 and TRBJ1-2, is KAGVTQTPRYLIKTRGQQVTLSCSPISGHRSVSWYQQTPGQGLQFLFEYFSETQRNKGNFPGRFSGRQFSNSRSEMNVSTLELGDSALYLCASSLAGDAYGYTFGSGTRLTVV.

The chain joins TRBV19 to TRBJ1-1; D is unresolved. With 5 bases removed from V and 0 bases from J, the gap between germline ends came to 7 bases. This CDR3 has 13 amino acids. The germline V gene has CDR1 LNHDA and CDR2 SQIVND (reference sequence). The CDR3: CASSAVLNTEAFF. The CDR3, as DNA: TGTGCCAGTAGTGCCGTATTGAACACTGAAGCTTTCTTT.

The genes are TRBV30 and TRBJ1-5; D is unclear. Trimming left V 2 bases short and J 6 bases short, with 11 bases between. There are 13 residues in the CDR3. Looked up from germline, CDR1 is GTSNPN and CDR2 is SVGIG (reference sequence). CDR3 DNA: TGTGCCTGGAGTACGAGGGTTGGTCAGCCCCAGCATTTT. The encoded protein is CAWSTRVGQPQHF. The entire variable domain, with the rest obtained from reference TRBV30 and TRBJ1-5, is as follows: SQTIHQWPATLVQPVGSPLSLECTVEGTSNPNLYWYRQAAGRGLQLLFYSVGIGQISSEVPQNLSASRPQDRQFILSSKKLLLSDSGFYLCAWSTRVGQPQHFGDGTRLSIL.

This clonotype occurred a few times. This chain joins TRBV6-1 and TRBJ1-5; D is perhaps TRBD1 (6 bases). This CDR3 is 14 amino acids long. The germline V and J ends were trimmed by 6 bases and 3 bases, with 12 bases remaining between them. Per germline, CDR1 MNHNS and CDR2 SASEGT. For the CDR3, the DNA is TGTGCCAGCAGAGATAGACAGGCCAATCAGCCCCAGCATTTT. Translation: CASRDRQANQPQHF.

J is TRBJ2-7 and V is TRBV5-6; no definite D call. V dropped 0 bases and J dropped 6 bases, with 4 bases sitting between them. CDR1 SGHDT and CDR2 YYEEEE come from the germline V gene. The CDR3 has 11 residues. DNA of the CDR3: TGTGCCAGCAGCTTGGCTTTCGAGCAGTACTTC. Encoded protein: CASSLAFEQYF.

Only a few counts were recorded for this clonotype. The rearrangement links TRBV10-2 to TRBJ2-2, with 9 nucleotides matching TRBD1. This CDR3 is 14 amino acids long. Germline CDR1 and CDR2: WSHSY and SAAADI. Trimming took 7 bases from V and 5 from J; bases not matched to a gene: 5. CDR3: CASTRTGDTGELFF. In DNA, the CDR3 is TGCGCCAGCACCCGGACAGGGGATACCGGGGAGCTGTTTTTT.

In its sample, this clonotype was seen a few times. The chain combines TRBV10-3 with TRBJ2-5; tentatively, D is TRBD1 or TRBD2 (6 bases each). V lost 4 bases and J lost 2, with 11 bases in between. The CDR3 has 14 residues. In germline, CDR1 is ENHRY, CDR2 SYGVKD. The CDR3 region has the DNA TGTGCCATCAGTGTAGGAGGGGGACAAGAGACCCAGTACTTC. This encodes CAISVGGGQETQYF.

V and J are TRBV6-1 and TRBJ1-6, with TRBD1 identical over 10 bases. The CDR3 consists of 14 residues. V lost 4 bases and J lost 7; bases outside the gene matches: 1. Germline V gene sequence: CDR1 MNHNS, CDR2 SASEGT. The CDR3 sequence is CASSADRGNSPLHF. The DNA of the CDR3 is TGTGCCAGCAGTGCGGACAGGGGGAATTCACCCCTCCACTTT.

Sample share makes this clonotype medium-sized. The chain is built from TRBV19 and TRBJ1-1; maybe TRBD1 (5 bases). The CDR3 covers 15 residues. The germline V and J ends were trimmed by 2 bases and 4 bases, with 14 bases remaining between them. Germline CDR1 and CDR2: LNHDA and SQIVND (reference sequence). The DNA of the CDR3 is TGTGCCAGTAGTATACTGCAGGGAAAGGGCACTGAAGCTTTCTTT. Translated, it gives CASSILQGKGTEAFF.

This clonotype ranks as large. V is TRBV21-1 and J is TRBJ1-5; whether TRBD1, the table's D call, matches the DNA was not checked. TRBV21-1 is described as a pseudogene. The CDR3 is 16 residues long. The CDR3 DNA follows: TGTGCCAGCAGCGACGGACAGGGGGCGTTCAATCAGCCCCAGCATTTT. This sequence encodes CASSDGQGAFNQPQHF.

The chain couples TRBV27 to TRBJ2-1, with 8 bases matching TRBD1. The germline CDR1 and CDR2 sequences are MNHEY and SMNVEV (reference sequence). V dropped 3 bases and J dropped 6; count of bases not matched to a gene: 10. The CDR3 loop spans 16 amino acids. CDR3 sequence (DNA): TGTGCCAGCAGTTTCTCAGGGGGCGCTCCGGGCAATGAGCAGTTCTTC. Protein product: CASSFSGGAPGNEQFF.

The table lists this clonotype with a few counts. The DNA for the CDR3 is TGTGCCAGCAGCTCAGGGGGGGCTTTTGTAATTGAGCAGTTCTTC. Residues: CASSSGGAFVIEQFF. The chain joins TRBV7-2 to TRBJ2-1, with D perhaps TRBD1 or TRBD2 (7 bases each). The germline V and J ends were trimmed by 4 bases and 9 bases, with 19 bases remaining between them. Germline V gene data show CDR1 as SGHTA and CDR2 as FQGNSA. The CDR3 runs 15 residues.

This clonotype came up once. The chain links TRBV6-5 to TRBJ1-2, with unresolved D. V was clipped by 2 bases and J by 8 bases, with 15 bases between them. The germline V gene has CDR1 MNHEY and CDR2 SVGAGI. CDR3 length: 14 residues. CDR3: CASSYLGNSRGYTF. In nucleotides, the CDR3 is TGTGCCAGCAGTTACCTAGGTAATTCACGCGGCTACACCTTC.

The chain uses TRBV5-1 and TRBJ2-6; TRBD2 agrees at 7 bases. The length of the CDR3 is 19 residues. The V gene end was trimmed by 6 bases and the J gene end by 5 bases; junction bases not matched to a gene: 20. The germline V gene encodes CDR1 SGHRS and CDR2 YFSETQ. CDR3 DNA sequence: TGCGCCAGCACCAACGATAACGGTGGGGGGGGAGGAAGGGCCAACGTCCTGACTTTC. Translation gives CASTNDNGGGGGRANVLTF.

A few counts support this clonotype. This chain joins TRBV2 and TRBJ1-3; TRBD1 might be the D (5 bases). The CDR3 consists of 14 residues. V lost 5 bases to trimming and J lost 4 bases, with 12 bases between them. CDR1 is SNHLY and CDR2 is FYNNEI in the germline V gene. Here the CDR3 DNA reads TGTGCCAGCAGTACCCAGGGTGCAGGAAACACCATATATTTT. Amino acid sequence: CASSTQGAGNTIYF.

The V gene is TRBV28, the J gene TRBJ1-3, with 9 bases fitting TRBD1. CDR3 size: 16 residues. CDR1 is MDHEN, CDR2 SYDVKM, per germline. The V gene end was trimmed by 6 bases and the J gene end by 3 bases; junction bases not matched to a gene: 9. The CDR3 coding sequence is TGTGCCAGCAGACCGTCTGGGACAGGGAGTGGAAACACCATATATTTT. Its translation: CASRPSGTGSGNTIYF.

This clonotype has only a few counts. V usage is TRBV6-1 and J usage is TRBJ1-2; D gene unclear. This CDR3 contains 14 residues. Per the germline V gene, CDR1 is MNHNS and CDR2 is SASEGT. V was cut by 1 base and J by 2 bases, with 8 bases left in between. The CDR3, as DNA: TGTGCCAGCAGTGAAGGGCCAGCCAACTATGGCTACACCTTC. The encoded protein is CASSEGPANYGYTF.

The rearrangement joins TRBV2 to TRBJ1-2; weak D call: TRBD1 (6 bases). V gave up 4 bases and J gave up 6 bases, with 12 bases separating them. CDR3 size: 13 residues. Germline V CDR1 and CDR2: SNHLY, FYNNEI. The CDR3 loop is CASSGQVGNGYTF. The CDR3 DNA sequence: TGTGCCAGCAGTGGACAGGTGGGGAATGGCTACACCTTC.

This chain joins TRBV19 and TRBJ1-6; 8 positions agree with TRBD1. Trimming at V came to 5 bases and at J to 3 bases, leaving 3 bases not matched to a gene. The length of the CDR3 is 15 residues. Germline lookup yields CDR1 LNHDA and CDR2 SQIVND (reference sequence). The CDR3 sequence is CASSQGAIYNSPLHF. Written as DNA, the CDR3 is TGTGCCAGTAGTCAGGGGGCAATCTATAATTCACCCCTCCACTTT.

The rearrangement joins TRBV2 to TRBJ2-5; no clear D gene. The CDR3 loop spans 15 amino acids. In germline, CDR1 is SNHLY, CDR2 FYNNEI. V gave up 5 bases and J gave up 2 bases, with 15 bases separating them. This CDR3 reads CASSPRAGSQETQYF. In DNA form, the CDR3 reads TGTGCCAGCAGTCCCCGGGCAGGTAGTCAAGAGACCCAGTACTTC.

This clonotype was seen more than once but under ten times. CDR3 nucleotide sequence: TGTGCCAGCAGTTTACAGGGGGCTACCTATAGCAATCAGCCCCAGCATTTT. Translation gives CASSLQGATYSNQPQHF. This rearrangement joins TRBV12-3 or TRBV12-4 to TRBJ1-5, with 8 bases lining up with TRBD1. The CDR3 is made up of 17 amino acids. Trimming took 2 bases from V and 0 from J; bases not matched to a gene: 6.

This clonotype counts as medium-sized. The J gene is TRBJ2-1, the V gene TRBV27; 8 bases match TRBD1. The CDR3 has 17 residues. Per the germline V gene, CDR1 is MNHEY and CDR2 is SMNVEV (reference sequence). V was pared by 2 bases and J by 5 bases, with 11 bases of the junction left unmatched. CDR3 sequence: CASSLGQGIAFNNEQFF. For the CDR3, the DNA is TGTGCCAGCAGTTTAGGACAGGGTATAGCCTTTAACAATGAGCAGTTCTTC.

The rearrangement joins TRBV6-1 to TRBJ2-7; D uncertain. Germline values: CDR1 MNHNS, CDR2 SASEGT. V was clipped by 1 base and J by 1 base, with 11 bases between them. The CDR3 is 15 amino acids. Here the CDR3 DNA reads TGTGCCAGCAGTGAAGGGACCTCAGCTTCCTACGAGCAGTACTTC. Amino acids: CASSEGTSASYEQYF.